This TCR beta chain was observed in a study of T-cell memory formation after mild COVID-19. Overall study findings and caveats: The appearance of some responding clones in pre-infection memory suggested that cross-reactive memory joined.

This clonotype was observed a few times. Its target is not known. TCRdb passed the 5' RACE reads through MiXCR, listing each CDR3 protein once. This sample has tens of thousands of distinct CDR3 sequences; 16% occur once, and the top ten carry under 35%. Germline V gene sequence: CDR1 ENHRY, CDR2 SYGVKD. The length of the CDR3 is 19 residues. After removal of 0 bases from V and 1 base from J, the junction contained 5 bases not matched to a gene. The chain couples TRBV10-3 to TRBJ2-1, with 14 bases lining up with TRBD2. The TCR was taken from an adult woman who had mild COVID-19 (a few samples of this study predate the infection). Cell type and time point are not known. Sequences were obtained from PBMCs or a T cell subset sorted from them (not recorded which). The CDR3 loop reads CAISESGLAGGGSYNEQFF. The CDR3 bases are TGTGCCATCAGTGAGTCCGGACTAGCGGGAGGAGGATCCTACAATGAGCAGTTCTTC.